Listed below are T cell receptor beta chains from one sample, sequenced in a study of CD8+CD57+ T cells in acquired aplastic anemia. In TCRdb, the reads were re-called with MiXCR into one record per CDR3 protein. The sample carries around 290,000 distinct CDR3 sequences, approximately 58% recorded once. Sequencing was done on a sample of sorted CD4+, CD8+, or CD8+CD57+ T cells (not recorded which) from PBMCs. These receptors originate from a human donor with aplastic anemia. The CDR3 runs from the conserved cysteine through the conserved F or W. A D gene is named only where the DNA matches it firmly. Clone size is stated in some rows and not others, as once, few, many or a class when expanded.

D	size	V	J	length	DNA	CDR3
TRBD2	.	TRBV24-1	TRBJ2-3	16	TGTGCCACCAGTGATAATCTAGCGGGGGGCACAGATACGCAGTATTTT	CATSDNLAGGTDTQYF
.	.	TRBV9	TRBJ1-2	17	TGTGCCAGCAGCGTAGGTTCCGGTGGGGGTTCGAACTATGGCTACACCTTC	CASSVGSGGGSNYGYTF
.	many	TRBV12-3/TRBV12-4	TRBJ2-5	13	TGTGCCAGCAGTTTTTGGGGGGATGAGACCCAGTACTTC	CASSFWGDETQYF
.	.	TRBV20-1	TRBJ2-5	15	TGCAGTGTTACTGGGACGAGCGGGCGTCAAGAGACCCAGTACTTC	CSVTGTSGRQETQYF
.	many	TRBV7-3	TRBJ2-1	16	TGTGCCAGCAGCTTAAGTGGTACGGGATTGCGCAATGAGCAGTTCTTC	CASSLSGTGLRNEQFF
TRBD2	.	TRBV10-3	TRBJ2-7	16	TGTGCCATCAGTGGGGCGGGGGGCGGGTTGCCCTACGAGCAGTACTTC	CAISGAGGGLPYEQYF
.	.	TRBV15	TRBJ1-5	15	TGTGCCACCAGCAGCCCAGGGACGGGAAATCAGCCCCAGCATTTT	CATSSPGTGNQPQHF
.	.	TRBV12-3/TRBV12-4	TRBJ1-5	14	TGTGCCAGCAGTTGGGGACGATCTGGCCAGCCCCAGCATTTT	CASSWGRSGQPQHF
.	.	TRBV2	TRBJ1-1	14	TGTGCCAGCAGGGTGGGAGGAATGAACACTGAAGCTTTCTTT	CASRVGGMNTEAFF
TRBD1	.	TRBV20-1	TRBJ1-5	15	TGCAGTGCTAGAGAGGGGACAGGGAGCAATCAGCCCCAGCATTTT	CSAREGTGSNQPQHF
TRBD1	.	TRBV7-2	TRBJ2-1	14	TGTGCCAGCAGCTTAGACAGGGGGCGCGAGGAGCAGTTCTTC	CASSLDRGREEQFF
.	few	TRBV12-3/TRBV12-4	TRBJ2-3	13	TGTGCCAGCAGTGGGGGACTCTCAGGGACGCAGTATTTT	CASSGGLSGTQYF
.	.	TRBV19	TRBJ1-1	14	TGTGCCAGTAGTATAGACCAGGAGGAGGACGAAGCTTTCTTT	CASSIDQEEDEAFF
.	.	TRBV6-5	TRBJ1-1	13	TGTGCCAGCACCCTTAGAGTCAACACTGAAGCTTTCTTT	CASTLRVNTEAFF